This TCR beta chain was profiled in a study of cytomegalovirus exposure and HLA in healthy donors (dated by TCRdb to 2016 to 2017). Concerning the study at large: An earlier analysis of more than 550 of the donors reported 276 Gb of sequence data and 90 million to 120 million unique TCR beta sequences obtained from approximately 180 million T cells. About 320 gigabases of sequencing data and approximately 80 million unique TCR sequences were included in an early release covering roughly 600 HLA-typed donors. Of the roughly 400 genotyped donors, 75% to 85% were placed in the genetic ancestry cluster associated with self-reported Caucasian donors. The study was designed to test whether signatures of past pathogen exposure could be identified by cataloging public T cell receptors. The study used immunosequencing to profile the T cell repertoires of approximately 630 subjects and linked those repertoires to cytomegalovirus serostatus. A separate validation cohort of 100 to 150 different subjects was used in addition to the approximately 670-subject first cohort. High-throughput TCR immunosequencing, statistical association of individual TCRs with disease status, and machine learning were combined to predict cytomegalovirus infection status. To study patterns of TCR occurrence, a later analysis re-analyzed previously published TCR beta repertoires from 700 or so donors and added high-resolution HLA genotyping. The later analysis used no new phenotypic data to find candidate immune exposures, relying instead on TCR beta sequences and their occurrence across donors. To decide whether each TCR beta V gene segment behaved as functional or pseudogenic, an earlier analysis of fewer than 750 of the donors relied on high-throughput TCR beta sequencing. Donor age, sex, ethnicity and CMV serostatus were compiled alongside the repertoire data. In a later genetic analysis, genome-wide SNP genotypes for about three fifths of the roughly 670 donors were used, and that subset was treated as a discovery cohort. Every discovery cohort repertoire had been produced on one sequencing platform. Both class I and class II loci were covered by HLA typing, at four-digit resolution. Typing coverage differed by locus: A, B, C, DRB1 and DQB1 were typed in about 620-640 donors, DQA1 in around 500, DPA1 in 600 to 610, and DPB1 in roughly 470. Four to six DR-DQ haplotypes were handled as single units for association and clustering, since linkage in the cohort was strong. Across some 400 genotyped donors of the cohort, an average of approximately 220,000 unique TCR beta nucleotide sequences per donor were sequenced, and roughly 20% of those sequences were non-productive. Points the paper makes about the study in general: Because HLA typing was unavailable for some donors at each locus, only the typed subset was used in association tests. Because counts were too low, more than 15 rarely observed V segments, including chromosome 9 orphons, were excluded from the earlier analysis of under 650 of the donors. Most TCR sequences were seen in very few donors, while some public TCRs were found in many individuals. The classifier was reported to diagnose cytomegalovirus status with high specificity and sensitivity in both the original cohort and the validation cohort. A further reported finding was that TCR beta sequences accurately predicted the HLA-A and HLA-B alleles for most subjects in the first cohort. Linkage disequilibrium might explain the correlated functional status among segregating V segments, but an unknown experimental factor could not be excluded. The sequencing pipeline was judged likely to have produced a cluster of highly shared sequence variants as a technical artifact. At a false discovery rate of 0.05, a later analysis linked 16,951 TCR beta sequences to specific HLA alleles. A later analysis found that HLA-associated TCR beta chains were more clonally expanded and had lower generation probabilities than equally common non-associated chains. In an earlier analysis of about 600 of the donors, most TCR beta V segments appeared in productive rearrangements about 87% or about 30% of the time, broadly matching IMGT annotations. The study listed approximately 160 TCR beta chains as associated with cytomegalovirus. A later analysis found that TCR association rates varied across HLA loci, with DRB1 alleles showing the most associated TCRs and HLA-C alleles the fewest. In a later genetic analysis, a missense DCLRE1C variant was associated with V-gene and J-gene trimming of TCR beta chains, and the association was replicated in an independent cohort. In a later analysis, several top co-occurrence clusters were reported to appear linked to parvovirus B19, influenza, CMV and Epstein-Barr virus. Because the 87-base-pair reads could not distinguish some IMGT-functional V segments, including TRBV6-2 and TRBV6-3, those segments were excluded. According to a later analysis, most CMV-associated TCR beta chains appeared to be HLA-restricted, and the HLA associations seemed to be driven largely by CMV exposure. This cohort had only TCR beta chains sequenced, and the lack of alpha or paired-chain data limited which features could be detected. CMV serostatus was the only immune exposure information available for the cohort. When HLA alleles, especially DR and DQ, strongly co-occurred, attributing TCR associations to individual alleles was difficult. A few of the identified cytomegalovirus-associated TCR beta chains were confirmed in vitro to be specific for cytomegalovirus antigens. According to a later genetic analysis, donors in an Asian-associated ancestry cluster had fewer N-insertions in productive TCRs than the approximately 670-donor mean. Roughly uniform sequencing depth across donors was assumed in presence/absence analyses, although this assumption may not hold. According to the authors, the approach could potentially be generalized to other disease states and immunological phenotypes.

The cohort comprised more than 550 healthy bone marrow donors. At the time of sampling, all cohort members were nominally healthy, though unrecorded immune exposures were likely present. The donor was CMV seronegative and belonged to the group of 350 to 400 seronegative cohort members. A peripheral blood sample was collected from each donor, and TCR beta sequencing was performed on peripheral blood mononuclear cells. Genomic DNA was extracted from the blood cell samples with the Qiagen DNeasy Blood Extraction Kit. Libraries were made using the immunoSEQ multiplex PCR assay. For the multiplex PCR, a mixture combining 60 forward primers for TCR Vbeta segments and 13 reverse primers for TCR Jbeta segments was used. A multiplex PCR assay on genomic DNA amplified the CDR3 region of rearranged TCR beta genes. The Illumina HiSeq System was used to sequence the amplified TCR beta libraries as 87-base-pair reads. In the original analysis: A later analysis counted approximately 84 million unique TCR beta chains across the 640 or so repertoires, and around 9.9 million of these chains were shared by at least two donors. To remove PCR and sequencing errors, raw reads were error-corrected and collapsed into unique sequences using a nearest-neighbor algorithm that merged closely related sequences. CDR3 sequences were aligned to IMGT reference sequences to assign V, D and J gene segments. Each retained sequence needed at least a six-nucleotide match to both a V gene segment and a J gene segment. Rearrangements were classified as productive when the CDR3 lacked stop codons and remained in frame with V and J, and all other rearrangements were classified as non-productive. CDR3 was defined according to IMGT convention as the region running from the second conserved V-encoded cysteine to the conserved J-encoded phenylalanine. In an earlier analysis of 587 of the donors, sequences lacking an unambiguous match to a single V gene segment were excluded. An earlier analysis of 500 to 700 of the donors classified V segments as functional when productive rearrangements were above 56.7% and as segregating when the standard deviation between donors was above 5%. To diagnose cytomegalovirus status from the catalog of TCR beta chain sequences, a statistical classification framework was built. A later analysis assigned V and J genes by comparing TCR nucleotide sequences with IMGT/GENE-DB human TR gene sequences. In a later analysis, CDR3 sequences and most-parsimonious VDJ recombination scenarios were assigned using the TCRdist pipeline. In a later analysis, each TCR beta chain was defined by its CDR3 amino acid sequence together with its V-gene family, and reads without a unique V-gene family were excluded. In a later analysis, 450 to 600 highly shared, low-generation-probability nucleotide sequences were removed to address suspected cross-contamination and a sequencing artifact. In a later analysis, a clonal expansion index was calculated for each public chain from normalized within-repertoire ranks of inferred template counts. A later analysis computed generation probabilities with a VDJ recombination model fitted to out-of-frame rearrangements, and checked the results against IGoR. Hypergeometric tests were used in a later analysis to score TCR-TCR, TCR-HLA and TCR-CMV co-occurrence, with a repertoire-size bias correction applied to the TCR pairs. To estimate false discovery rates, a later analysis permuted the HLA or CMV assignments 20 times. A later analysis grouped co-occurring TCRs with DBSCAN, adding TCRdist sequence similarity when clustering within HLA-allele-positive subsets. Co-occurrence clustering excluded repertoires with fewer than 30,000 or more than 120,000 public chains, plus five with anomalous nucleotide sharing. TCRdb limited this immuneACCESS table to in-frame rearrangements with V and J called. A share of clones is missing; checked studies link under half to unresolved V genes, and the rest is unexplained. From that table come the V and J calls and clone size; the DNA was used to work out D and trimming. This sample gives roughly 99,000 clones in total; less than 85% of them show up just once. The leading ten clones occupy roughly 1.8% of the sample.

This clone was recorded a few times. There is no known antigen for this receptor. No much larger clonotype is one base removed from it; base qualities were not supplied. The CDR3 starts with the cysteine, ends with the phenylalanine, and has 14 residues. CDR3 DNA only is kept here, 42 bases in frame from base 1. CDR1 and CDR2 are read off the germline V gene as MGHRA and YSYEKL. V and J lose 1 base and 2 bases, and a span of 9 bases separates them. What was sequenced was PBMCs. This clonotype originated in a male donor in good health and CMV-seronegative. Rearrangement joined TRBV4-1 to TRBJ2-7; TRBD1 is a possible D gene, resting on 6 matching bases. CDR3 protein: CASSQAGAAYEQYF. The nucleotide sequence is given as TGCGCCAGCAGCCAAGCAGGGGCTGCCTACGAGCAGTACTTC.